Described below is a single T cell receptor beta chain sequence and its context. The data were obtained in a study of early T cells in non-severe SARS-CoV-2 infection. On the study more broadly: With bulk RNA from unsorted whole blood as input, sequencing yielded unpaired chains.

The V end lost 5 bases, the J end lost 5 bases, and 17 bases lay between the germline ends. Germline assignment: CDR1 MDHEN and CDR2 SYDVKM. CDR3 length: 15 amino acids. Separate cDNA molecules each had unique molecular identifiers attached to them. TCRdb reanalysed the 5' RACE reads using MiXCR and keeps one entry per CDR3 protein. Among 75,000 to 100,000 distinct CDR3 sequences listed, approximately 16% were seen once. The V gene is TRBV28, the J gene TRBJ2-3; D unresolved. The sample comprised whole blood. This receptor was identified in an adult who was a healthcare worker with PCR-confirmed SARS-CoV-2 infection or an uninfected control (not recorded which). The CDR3 bases are TGTGCCAGCAGTGACTTGGGCAACGTCGAAGATACGCAGTATTTT. Protein product: CASSDLGNVEDTQYF. The full variable domain, rest sourced from reference TRBV28 and TRBJ2-3, is DVKVTQSSRYLVKRTGEKVFLECVQDMDHENMFWYRQDPGLGLRLIYFSYDVKMKEKGDIPEGYSVSREKKERFSLILESASTNQTSMYLCASSDLGNVEDTQYFGPGTRLTVL.